The clone carrying this TCR beta chain has only a few counts. This sample stems from a study of blood T cell repertoires in COVID-19. Looking at the study overall: Sites in the United States, Italy and Spain provided acute and convalescent COVID-19 samples. Nucleic acid was either cDNA or gDNA, and it came from T cells, B-cell-depleted T cells, or PBMCs.

As originally analysed: Estimation of nucleated cell counts relied on the amplification of reference gene primers. Profiling relied on immunoSEQ multiplex PCR, and the TCRdb table lists in-frame clones only, not all of them. For V, J and clone size, that table is used; D and trimming come from the DNA. The data hold 63,000 or so clones, with 82% observed a single time. V was trimmed by 8 bases and J by 0 bases, leaving 14 bases between them. The germline CDR1 and CDR2 sequences are MNHNY and SVGAGI (reference sequence). The CDR3 consists of 14 residues. Sample: peripheral blood. This clonotype originated in an older man with active COVID-19. This rearrangement joins TRBV6-6 to TRBJ2-7; possible D gene TRBD1, 5 bases. The CDR3 region has the DNA TGTGCCAGCGTTGACAGCTCCAACTCCTACGAGCAGTACTTC. Its protein product is CASVDSSNSYEQYF.